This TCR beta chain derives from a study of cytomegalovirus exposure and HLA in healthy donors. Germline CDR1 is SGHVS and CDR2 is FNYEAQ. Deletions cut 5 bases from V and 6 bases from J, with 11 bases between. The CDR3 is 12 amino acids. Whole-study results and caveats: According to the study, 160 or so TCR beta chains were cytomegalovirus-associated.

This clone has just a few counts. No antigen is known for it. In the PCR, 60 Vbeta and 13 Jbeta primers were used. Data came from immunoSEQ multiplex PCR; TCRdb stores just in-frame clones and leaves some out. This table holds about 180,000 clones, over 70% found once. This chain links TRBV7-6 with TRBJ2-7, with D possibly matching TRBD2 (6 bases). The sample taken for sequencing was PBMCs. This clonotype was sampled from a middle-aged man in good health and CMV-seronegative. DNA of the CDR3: TGTGCCAGCAGCCCCCCCGGGGGCGAGCAGTACTTC. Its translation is CASSPPGGEQYF.